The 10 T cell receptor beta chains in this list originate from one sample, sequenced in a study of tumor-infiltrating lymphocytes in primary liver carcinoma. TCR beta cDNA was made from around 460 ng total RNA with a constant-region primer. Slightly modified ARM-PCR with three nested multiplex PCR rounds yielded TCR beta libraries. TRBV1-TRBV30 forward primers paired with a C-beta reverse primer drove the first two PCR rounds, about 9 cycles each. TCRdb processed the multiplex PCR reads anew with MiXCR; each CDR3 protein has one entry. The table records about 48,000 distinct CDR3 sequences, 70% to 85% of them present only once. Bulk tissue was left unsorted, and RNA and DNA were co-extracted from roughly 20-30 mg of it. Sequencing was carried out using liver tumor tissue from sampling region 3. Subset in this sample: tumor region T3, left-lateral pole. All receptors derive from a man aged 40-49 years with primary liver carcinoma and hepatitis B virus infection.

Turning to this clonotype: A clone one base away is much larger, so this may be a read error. The CDR3 nucleotides read TGTGCCATCAGAGGTTTTTACGAGCAGTACTTC. Protein sequence: CAIRGFYEQYF. J is TRBJ2-7 and V is TRBV2, with D unclear. The CDR3 has 11 amino acids. V lost 10 bases, J lost 4 bases, and 11 bases lay in between. Germline CDR1 SNHLY, CDR2 FYNNEI.

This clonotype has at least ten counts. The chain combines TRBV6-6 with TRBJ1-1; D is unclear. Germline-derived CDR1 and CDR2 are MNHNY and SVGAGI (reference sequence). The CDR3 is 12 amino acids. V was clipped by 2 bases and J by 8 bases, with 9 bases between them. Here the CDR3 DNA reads TGTGCCAGCAGTTACGGGCCCACCGAAGCTTTCTTT. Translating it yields CASSYGPTEAFF.

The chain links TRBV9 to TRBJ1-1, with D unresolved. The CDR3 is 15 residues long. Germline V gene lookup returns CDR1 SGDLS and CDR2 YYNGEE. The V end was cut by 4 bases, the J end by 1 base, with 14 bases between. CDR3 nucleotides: TGTGCCAGCAGCACTCAAGGTCGGGGGAACACTGAAGCTTTCTTT. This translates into CASSTQGRGNTEAFF.

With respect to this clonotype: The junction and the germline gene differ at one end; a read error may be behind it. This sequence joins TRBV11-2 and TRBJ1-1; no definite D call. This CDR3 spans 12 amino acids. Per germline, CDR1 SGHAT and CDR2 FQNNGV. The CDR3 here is CASSLEFTEAFF. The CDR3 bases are TGCGCCAGCAGCTTAGAGTTCACTGAAGCTTTCTTT.

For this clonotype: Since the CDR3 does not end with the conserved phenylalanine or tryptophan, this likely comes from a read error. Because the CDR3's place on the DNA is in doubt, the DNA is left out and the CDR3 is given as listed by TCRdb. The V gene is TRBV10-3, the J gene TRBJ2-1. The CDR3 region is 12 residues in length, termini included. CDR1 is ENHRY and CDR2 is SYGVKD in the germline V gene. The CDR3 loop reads CATMGSYNEQFS.

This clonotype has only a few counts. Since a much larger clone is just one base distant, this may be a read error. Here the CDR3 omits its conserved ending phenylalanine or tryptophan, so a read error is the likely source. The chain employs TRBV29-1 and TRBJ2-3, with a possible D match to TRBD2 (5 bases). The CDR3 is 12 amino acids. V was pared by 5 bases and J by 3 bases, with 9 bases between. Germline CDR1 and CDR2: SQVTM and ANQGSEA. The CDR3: CSVSGGTDTQYL. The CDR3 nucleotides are TGCAGCGTTTCCGGAGGAACAGATACGCAGTATCTT.

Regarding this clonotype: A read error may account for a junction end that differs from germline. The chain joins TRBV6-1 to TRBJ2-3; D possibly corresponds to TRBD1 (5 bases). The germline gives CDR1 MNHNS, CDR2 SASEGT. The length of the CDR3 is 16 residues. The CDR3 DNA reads TGTGCTAGCAGTAAAGAAATCTTCCAGGGCCGGGATACGCAGTATTTT. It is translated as CASSKEIFQGRDTQYF.

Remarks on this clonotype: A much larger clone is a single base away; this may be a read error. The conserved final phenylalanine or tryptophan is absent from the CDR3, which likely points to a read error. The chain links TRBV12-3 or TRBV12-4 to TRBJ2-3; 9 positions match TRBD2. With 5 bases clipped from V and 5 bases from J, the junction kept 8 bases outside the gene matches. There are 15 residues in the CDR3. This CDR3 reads CASSKPAGGEDTQYL. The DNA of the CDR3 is TGTGCCAGCAGTAAACCAGCGGGAGGAGAAGATACGCAGTATCTT.

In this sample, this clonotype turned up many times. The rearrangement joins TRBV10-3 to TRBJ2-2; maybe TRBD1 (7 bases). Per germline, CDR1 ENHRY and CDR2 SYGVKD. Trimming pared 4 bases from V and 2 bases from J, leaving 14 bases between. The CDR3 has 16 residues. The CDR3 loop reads CAISVGGTANTGELFF. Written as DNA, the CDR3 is TGTGCCATCAGTGTCGGCGGGACAGCTAACACCGGGGAGCTGTTTTTT.

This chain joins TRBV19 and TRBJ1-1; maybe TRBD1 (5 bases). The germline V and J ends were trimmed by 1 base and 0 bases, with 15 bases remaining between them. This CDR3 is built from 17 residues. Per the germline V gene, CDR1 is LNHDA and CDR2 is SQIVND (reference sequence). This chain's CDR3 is CASSIGVGEPMNTEAFF. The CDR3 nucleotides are TGTGCCAGTAGTATAGGAGTGGGGGAACCGATGAACACTGAAGCTTTCTTT.